A single sample gave rise to the 14 T cell receptor beta chains below, sequenced in a study of regulatory T cells in long-lasting Graves disease. The time point is: newly diagnosed GD, antithyroid drugs for less than 3 months. RNA extracted from PBMCs served as the sequencing template. Arm-PCR of CDR3 regions and iRepertoire HTBI primers were the basis on which TCR beta libraries were built. Each CDR3 protein is one row after TCRdb ran MiXCR on the multiplex PCR reads. Of 400,000 to 550,000 distinct CDR3 sequences listed, about a sixth are singletons. This sample was also put to use in a study of T cells in Graves' hyperthyroidism and ophthalmopathy.

The source was peripheral blood mononuclear cells (PBMCs), collected at new diagnosis, from a patient treated with antithyroid drugs. The receptor set was obtained from a woman in her twenties or thirties with Graves disease.

At least ten counts were recorded for this clonotype. This sequence joins TRBV5-1 and TRBJ1-5, with 7 bases lining up with TRBD1. Germline values: CDR1 SGHRS, CDR2 YFSETQ. CDR3 length: 15 residues. The V gene end was trimmed by 4 bases and the J gene end by 3 bases; junction bases not matched to a gene: 7. CDR3 nucleotides: TGCGCCAGCAGCCGGTCGGGACAGCTCAATCAGCCCCAGCATTTT. This codes for CASSRSGQLNQPQHF.

The CDR3 nucleotides are TGTGCCACCAGTGATTACAATAACGCAGATACGCAGTATTTT. This translates into CATSDYNNADTQYF. V usage is TRBV24-1 and J usage is TRBJ2-3, with D unclear. Germline CDR1 and CDR2: KGHDR and SFDVKD. The CDR3 is 14 residues long. V shed 2 bases and J shed 4 bases, with 9 bases lying between them.

Only a few counts were recorded for this clonotype. The rearrangement uses TRBV30 and TRBJ2-4, with D perhaps matching TRBD1 (5 bases). Germline V gives CDR1 GTSNPN, CDR2 SVGIG (reference sequence). The CDR3 totals 15 residues. The ends were cut back, 1 base at V and 0 bases at J, with 10 bases in the middle. The CDR3 loop is CAWSDRQIAKNIQYF. CDR3 DNA: TGTGCCTGGAGTGACAGACAGATAGCCAAAAACATTCAGTACTTC.

This clonotype was observed a handful of times. V usage is TRBV5-1 and J usage is TRBJ2-5; 7 nucleotides match TRBD2. This CDR3 is built from 16 residues. Germline lookup yields CDR1 SGHRS and CDR2 YFSETQ. Losses at the gene ends were 1 base for V and 1 base for J; bases not matched to a gene: 7. The CDR3 DNA reads as TGCGCCAGCAGCTTGAATATCCGGGAGGCCCAAGAGACCCAGTACTTC. Amino acid sequence: CASSLNIREAQETQYF.

This clonotype was seen repeatedly, ten times or more. V is TRBV27 and J is TRBJ2-1; unclear D gene. Germline loops: CDR1 MNHEY, CDR2 SMNVEV (reference sequence). The CDR3 has 15 residues. Trimming took off 8 bases at V and 3 bases at J, with 17 bases between the two ends. In DNA form, the CDR3 reads TGTGCCAGCCTCCCGATGACGGGCGGCTACAATGAGCAGTTCTTC. This encodes CASLPMTGGYNEQFF.

This clonotype was observed many times. The genes are TRBV7-9 and TRBJ2-3; the match to TRBD2 covers 7 bases. Trimming took 4 bases from V and 14 from J; bases not matched to a gene: 9. Germline V gene sequence: CDR1 SEHNR, CDR2 FQNEAQ (reference sequence). CDR3 length: 12 amino acids. This CDR3 is CASSSREDLRYF. The CDR3 DNA sequence: TGTGCCAGCAGCTCTCGGGAGGACCTAAGGTATTTT.

There are a few counts of this clonotype. V usage is TRBV6-2 or TRBV6-3 and J usage is TRBJ2-7; 8 bases match TRBD1. The J call could be wrong; TRBJ2-1 is a better fit for the DNA end. The CDR3 extends over 12 amino acids. The germline gives CDR1 MNHEY, CDR2 SVGEGT. DNA of the CDR3: TGTGCCAGCAGGGACAGGGTGAGTGAGCAGTTCTTC. As protein: CASRDRVSEQFF.

This clonotype was picked up many times. The chain has TRBV20-1 and TRBJ1-5; 9 nucleotides line up with TRBD1. With V trimmed by 0 bases and J by 1 base, 10 bases remained unmatched. CDR1 is DFQATT, CDR2 SNEGSKA, per germline (reference sequence). This CDR3 spans 18 amino acids. CDR3 sequence: CSARDRYRGLLSNQPQHF. The CDR3 DNA follows: TGCAGTGCTAGAGATCGATACAGGGGGCTCCTAAGCAATCAGCCCCAGCATTTT.

Points on this clonotype: Given a much more abundant clone one base away, this may be a read error. The gene calls are TRBV29-1 and TRBJ1-5; 7 bases align to TRBD1. With V trimmed by 6 bases and J by 0 bases, 11 bases remained unmatched. The CDR3 is 16 amino acids. CDR1 SQVTM and CDR2 ANQGSEA come from the germline V gene. The CDR3 sequence: CSVLAGQEDSNQPQHF. Here the CDR3 DNA reads TGCAGCGTCCTCGCTGGACAGGAGGATAGCAATCAGCCCCAGCATTTT. Supplemented by reference TRBV29-1 and TRBJ1-5, the full variable domain reads SAVISQKPSRDICQRGTSLTIQCQVDSQVTMMFWYRQQPGQSLTLIATANQGSEATYESGFVIDKFPISRPNLTFSTLTVSNMSPEDSSIYLCSVLAGQEDSNQPQHFGDGTRLSIL.

There are a few counts of this clonotype. The chain is built from TRBV19 and TRBJ2-1, with D hard to call. V was shortened by 7 bases and J by 9 bases, with 16 bases between the two germline ends. Germline assignment: CDR1 LNHDA and CDR2 SQIVND (reference sequence). The CDR3 runs to 13 residues. The CDR3 spells CASTGSHKVEQFF. The CDR3 nucleotides are TGTGCCAGTACCGGATCTCATAAGGTTGAGCAGTTCTTC.

In this sample, this clonotype turned up many times. This chain uses TRBV7-3 with TRBJ2-7, with D maybe TRBD2 (6 bases). The V end lost 5 bases, the J end lost 0 bases, and 11 bases lay between the germline ends. The CDR3 contains 14 residues. Germline V CDR1 and CDR2: SGHTA, FQGTGA. CDR3 residues: CASSPLANSYEQYF. In DNA, the CDR3 is TGTGCCAGCAGCCCCCTAGCGAACTCCTACGAGCAGTACTTC.

The rearrangement uses TRBV5-1 and TRBJ2-3; D is perhaps TRBD1 (5 bases). From germline, CDR1 is SGHRS and CDR2 YFSETQ. The CDR3 totals 15 residues. Trimming cost V 0 bases and J 0 bases, with 8 bases left between them. Written as DNA, the CDR3 is TGCGCCAGCAGCTTGGAGGGGCATAGCACAGATACGCAGTATTTT. This sequence encodes CASSLEGHSTDTQYF.

The genes are TRBV6-1 and TRBJ2-7, with TRBD2 matching over 11 bases. The CDR3 extends over 16 amino acids. Looked up from germline, CDR1 is MNHNS and CDR2 is SASEGT. With 5 bases clipped from V and 4 bases from J, the junction kept 10 bases outside the gene matches. This CDR3 reads CASSSASGRRRYEQYF. The CDR3 DNA is TGTGCCAGCAGTAGCGCTAGCGGGAGGAGGAGGTACGAGCAGTACTTC.

The chain is built from TRBV3-1 and TRBJ1-3, with D maybe TRBD1 (6 bases). The germline V and J ends were trimmed by 3 bases and 8 bases, with 17 bases remaining between them. The germline V gene encodes CDR1 LGHDT and CDR2 YNNKEL (reference sequence). The CDR3 consists of 15 residues. The CDR3 nucleotides are TGTGCCAGCAGCCACGAAGGGACAACGGGGGACACCATATATTTT. Its protein product is CASSHEGTTGDTIYF.